These 9 T cell receptor beta chains were all obtained from the same sample, sequenced in a study of cytomegalovirus exposure and HLA in healthy donors. Both 60 Vbeta primers and 13 Jbeta primers went into the PCR. The protocol was immunoSEQ multiplex PCR, while the TCRdb copy is restricted to in-frame clones and leaves out a portion. The sample yields about 130,000 clones, approximately 70% seen once. Sequencing was carried out using PBMCs. Every receptor here comes from a woman aged 60-75 years in good health and CMV-seropositive.

The chain uses TRBV5-1 and TRBJ1-2, with D perhaps TRBD1 (6 bases). Trimming took off 3 bases at V and 1 base at J, with 13 bases between the two ends. The V gene's germline CDR1 is SGHRS and CDR2 YFSETQ. This CDR3 contains 15 residues. CDR3 in amino acids: CASSSGQTINYGYTF. The CDR3 nucleotides are TGCGCCAGCAGCTCCGGACAGACTATTAACTATGGCTACACCTTC.

The V gene is TRBV28, the J gene TRBJ2-5; TRBD2 matches 15 bases. The ends lost 6 bases at V and 2 bases at J; junction bases unmatched: 10. CDR1 and CDR2 from the germline V gene are MDHEN and SYDVKM. The CDR3 contains 18 residues. The CDR3 spells CASSLGLAGGRGQETQYF. The CDR3 nucleotides read TGTGCCAGCAGCCTGGGACTAGCGGGGGGACGGGGGCAAGAGACCCAGTACTTC.

The gene calls are TRBV7-9 and TRBJ2-1; 11 bases are a match to TRBD2. This CDR3 region has 18 residues. Trimming took 3 bases from V and 0 from J; bases not matched to a gene: 7. CDR1 SEHNR and CDR2 FQNEAQ come from the germline V gene (reference sequence). CDR3 sequence: CASSFPTSGASSYNEQFF. The CDR3 DNA is TGTGCCAGCAGCTTCCCGACTAGCGGGGCGAGCTCCTACAATGAGCAGTTCTTC.

V gene TRBV6-5 combines with J gene TRBJ1-6; 7 nucleotides line up with TRBD1. This CDR3 is 16 amino acids long. Germline V lookup: CDR1 MNHEY, CDR2 SVGAGI. V lost 4 bases to trimming and J lost 2 bases; unmatched junction nucleotides: 5. The CDR3 DNA follows: TGTGCCAGCAGTTTGGACAGGAGGACCTATAATTCACCCCTCCACTTT. This codes for CASSLDRRTYNSPLHF.

This clone appeared a few times. The gene calls are TRBV5-5 and TRBJ1-2; a possible D gene is TRBD1 (5 bases). This CDR3 contains 15 residues. Germline-derived CDR1 and CDR2 are SGHKS and YYEKEE (reference sequence). Trimming pared 4 bases from V and 5 bases from J, leaving 18 bases between. As DNA, the CDR3 is TGTGCCAGCAGCGCTCTCGGCAGGGAGGGTTATGGCTACACCTTC. Its translation: CASSALGREGYGYTF.

The chain combines TRBV5-6 with TRBJ1-6; the match to TRBD1 covers 8 bases. In germline, CDR1 is SGHDT, CDR2 YYEEEE. Trimming cost V 3 bases and J 10 bases; bases outside gene matches: 3. The CDR3 consists of 13 residues. The DNA of the CDR3 is TGTGCCAGCAGCTCGGACAGGGACTCACCCCTCCACTTT. It codes for CASSSDRDSPLHF.

The CDR3 DNA sequence: TGTGCCAGCAGCTTAATGCAGGGGTTTGAAAAACTGTTTTTT. It translates to CASSLMQGFEKLFF. The chain links TRBV7-9 to TRBJ1-4; tentative D call: TRBD1 (6 bases). From germline, CDR1 is SEHNR and CDR2 FQNEAQ (reference sequence). Trimming removed 2 bases at V and 7 bases at J, with 11 bases between. This CDR3 spans 14 amino acids.

This clone turned up a few times. CDR3 DNA: TGTGCCAGCAGTGAAGGACAGCTCTCCTACGAGCAGTACTTC. Amino acid sequence: CASSEGQLSYEQYF. This sequence joins TRBV6-5 and TRBJ2-7; D is possibly TRBD1 (6 bases). The germline V gene encodes CDR1 MNHEY and CDR2 SVGAGI. The CDR3 length is 14 residues. Deletions cut 5 bases from V and 0 bases from J, with 11 bases between.

This chain uses TRBV6-1 with TRBJ2-1; TRBD2 matches at 8 bases. The CDR3 spans 14 residues. Germline trimming cut 6 bases from V and 6 bases from J; bases unmatched to any gene: 7. The germline CDR1 and CDR2 sequences are MNHNS and SASEGT. The CDR3 DNA sequence: TGTGCCAGCAGCCGGACTAGCTTGGGCAATGAGCAGTTCTTC. Protein: CASSRTSLGNEQFF.